This section outlines one TCR beta chain sequence together with its context. Time point denoted: newly diagnosed GD, antithyroid drugs for less than 3 months. From PBMCs, RNA was extracted and then used to make the TCR library. The data are from a study of regulatory T cells in long-lasting Graves disease. Through Arm-PCR of CDR3 regions and iRepertoire HTBI primers, TCR beta libraries were built. TCRdb ran MiXCR on the multiplex PCR reads and lists one entry per CDR3 protein. The sample yields some 460,000 distinct CDR3 sequences, roughly 16% seen once. The CDR3 consists of 16 residues. V gave up 0 bases and J gave up 2 bases, with 12 bases separating them. Per germline, CDR1 SGHKS and CDR2 YYEKEE (reference sequence). The same specimen was also included in a second study, on T cells in Graves' hyperthyroidism and ophthalmopathy.

This receptor was taken from a man aged 40-55 years with Graves disease. V gene TRBV5-5 combines with J gene TRBJ1-5, with D possibly TRBD1 on 6 matching bases. The sequencing here drew on peripheral blood mononuclear cells (PBMCs), taken at new diagnosis, from a patient treated with antithyroid drugs. CDR3 bases: TGTGCCAGCAGCTTGGCGGGGGGCCGTGGCAATCAGCCCCAGCATTTT. Translation gives CASSLAGGRGNQPQHF.